The clone carrying this T cell receptor beta chain was found once. Profiling relied on immunoSEQ multiplex PCR, and the TCRdb table lists in-frame clones only, not all of them. The sample holds about 100,000 clones, about 91% seen once. The sample comes from a study of blood T cell repertoires in COVID-19. Study overall: PBMCs, B-cell-depleted T cells, or T cells were the source of the cDNA or gDNA that made up the material.

The CDR3 consists of 14 residues. Germline assignment: CDR1 MNHEY and CDR2 SVGAGI. V shed 8 bases and J 6 bases; nucleotides not matched to a gene: 11. The chain employs TRBV6-5 and TRBJ1-2; 8 bases are a match to TRBD1. The receptor was isolated from a human donor in a cohort sampled during active COVID-19. What was sequenced was peripheral blood. The CDR3 loop reads CASGGTDRANGYTF. CDR3 coding DNA: TGTGCCAGCGGAGGAACGGACAGGGCTAATGGCTACACCTTC.